This TCR beta chain was documented in a study of blood T cells in healthy people across ages. This clonotype was seen only a few times. CDR1 and CDR2 from the germline V gene are DFQATT and SNEGSKA (reference sequence). V was pared by 4 bases and J by 4 bases, with 13 bases between. The length of the CDR3 is 13 residues. Primed by a sample-barcoded 5' primer and a J-beta primer mix, a second PCR proceeded for 7 to 11 cycles. Tagging of each cDNA molecule was performed by a template-switch adaptor with 12 random nucleotides. TCRdb independently ran MiXCR on the 5' RACE reads; one entry per CDR3 protein. The profile shows roughly 410,000 distinct CDR3 sequences, 45% to 60% of them singletons.

The TCR sequence derives from a man aged 55 to 70 in good health. Sequencing used blood. V and J are TRBV20-1 and TRBJ1-1; no clear D gene. CDR3 bases: TGCAGTGCTAATCTTCGGGAGGGCACTGAAGCTTTCTTT. This codes for CSANLREGTEAFF.